This entry is about one T cell receptor beta chain. Seattle researchers signed up patients amid active infection and tracked them longitudinally. V shed 6 bases and J 3 bases; nucleotides not matched to a gene: 10. The length of the CDR3 is 15 residues. Germline V gene sequence: CDR1 MNHEY, CDR2 SVGAGI. Original processing methods: Amplifying reference gene primers gave estimates of nucleated cell counts. Clones were sequenced by immunoSEQ multiplex PCR, and TCRdb holds only the in-frame ones, with some missing. D and trimming were read from the DNA, whereas the V and J calls and clone size are those reported in that table. The table lists 400,000 to 450,000 clones, about 91% of them singletons. The sample belongs to a study of blood T cell repertoires in COVID-19. For the study at large: Samples of COVID-19 (acute and convalescent) were obtained from the United States, Italy and Spain. From T cells, B-cell-depleted T cells, or PBMCs came the material, which was cDNA or gDNA.

Input material: peripheral blood. This sequence originates from a woman between 50 and 59 years old with COVID-19, enrolled during active disease. The chain recombines TRBV6-5 with TRBJ2-7; TRBD1 matches at 8 bases. CDR3 loop: CASSRETGAGYEQYF. CDR3 nucleotides: TGTGCCAGCAGCCGAGAGACAGGGGCAGGCTACGAGCAGTACTTC.